This TCR beta chain was recovered during a study of shared clonotypes between healthy human individuals. Overall study: Per-donor plates numbered three CD4 naive, three CD4 memory, two CD8 naive and one CD8 memory.

Trimming cost V 7 bases and J 6 bases, with 13 bases left between them. Per germline, CDR1 SGHTA and CDR2 FQGTGA. The CDR3 totals 13 residues. Sequencing used immunoSEQ multiplex PCR; TCRdb keeps in-frame clones, though not all of them. This table has approximately 1.9 million clones, around 93% appearing once. Naive CD8 populations comprised CD45RO-negative cells positively selected for CCR7, excluding terminally differentiated effector memory CD45RA+ cells. Healthy and HIV-negative, the adult donors had no recent acute infections or vaccinations. This TCR was sampled from a man younger than 35 in good health. Some clones in this sample may be carry-over from other donors' samples. This chain joins TRBV7-3 and TRBJ1-5; D possibly corresponds to TRBD1 (5 bases). Sequenced input: naive CD8+ T cells from PBMCs. CDR3 bases: TGTGCCAGCAACTTCCCGGGGGTTCAGCCCCAGCATTTT. Translating it yields CASNFPGVQPQHF.